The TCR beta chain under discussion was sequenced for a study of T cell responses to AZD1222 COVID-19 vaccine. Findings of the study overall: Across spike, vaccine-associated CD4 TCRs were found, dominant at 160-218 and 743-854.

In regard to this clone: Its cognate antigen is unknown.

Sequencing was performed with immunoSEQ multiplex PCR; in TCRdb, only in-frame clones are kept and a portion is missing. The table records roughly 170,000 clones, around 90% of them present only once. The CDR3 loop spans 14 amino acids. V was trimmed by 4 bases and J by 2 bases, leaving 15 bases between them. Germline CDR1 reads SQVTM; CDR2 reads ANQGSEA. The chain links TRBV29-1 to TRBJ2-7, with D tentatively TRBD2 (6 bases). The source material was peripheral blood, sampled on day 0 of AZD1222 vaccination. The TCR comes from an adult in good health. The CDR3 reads CSVGPRDWTYEQYF. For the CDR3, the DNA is TGCAGCGTTGGACCCCGGGACTGGACCTACGAGCAGTACTTC.